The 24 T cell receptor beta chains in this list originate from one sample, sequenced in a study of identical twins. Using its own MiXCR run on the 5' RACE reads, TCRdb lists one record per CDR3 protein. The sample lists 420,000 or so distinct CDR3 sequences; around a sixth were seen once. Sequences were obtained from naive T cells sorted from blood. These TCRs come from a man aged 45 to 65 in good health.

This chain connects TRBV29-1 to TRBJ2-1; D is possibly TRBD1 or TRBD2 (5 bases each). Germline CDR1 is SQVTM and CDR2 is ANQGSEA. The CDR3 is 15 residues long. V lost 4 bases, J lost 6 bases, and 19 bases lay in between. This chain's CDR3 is CSVGTSGTVSNEQFF. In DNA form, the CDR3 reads TGCAGCGTTGGGACTTCCGGGACGGTCTCCAATGAGCAGTTCTTC.

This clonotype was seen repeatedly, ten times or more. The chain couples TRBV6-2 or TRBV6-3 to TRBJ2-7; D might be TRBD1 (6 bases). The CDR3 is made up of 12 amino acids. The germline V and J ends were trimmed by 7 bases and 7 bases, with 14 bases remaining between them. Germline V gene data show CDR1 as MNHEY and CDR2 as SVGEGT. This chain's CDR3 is CASTTTGSEQYF. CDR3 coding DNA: TGTGCCAGCACCACCACAGGGTCGGAGCAGTACTTC.

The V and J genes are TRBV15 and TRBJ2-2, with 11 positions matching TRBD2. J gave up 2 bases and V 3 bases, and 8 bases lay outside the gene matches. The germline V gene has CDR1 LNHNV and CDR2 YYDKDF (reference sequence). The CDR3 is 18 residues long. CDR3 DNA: TGTGCCACCAGCAGGCTACCGGGACTAGCGGAAAACACCGGGGAGCTGTTTTTT. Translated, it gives CATSRLPGLAENTGELFF.

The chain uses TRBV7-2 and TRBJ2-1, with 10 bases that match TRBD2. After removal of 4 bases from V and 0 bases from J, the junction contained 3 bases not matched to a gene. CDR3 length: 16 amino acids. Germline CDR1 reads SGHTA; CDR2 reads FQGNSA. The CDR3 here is CASSWIAGGSYNEQFF. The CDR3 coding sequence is TGTGCCAGCAGCTGGATAGCGGGGGGCTCCTACAATGAGCAGTTCTTC.

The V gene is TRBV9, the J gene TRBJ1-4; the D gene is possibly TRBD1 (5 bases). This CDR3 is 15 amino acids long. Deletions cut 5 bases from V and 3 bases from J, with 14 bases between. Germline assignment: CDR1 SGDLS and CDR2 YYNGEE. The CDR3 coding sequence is TGTGCCAGCAGTTCGCGGGGGGGGGCTAATGAAAAACTGTTTTTT. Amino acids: CASSSRGGANEKLFF.

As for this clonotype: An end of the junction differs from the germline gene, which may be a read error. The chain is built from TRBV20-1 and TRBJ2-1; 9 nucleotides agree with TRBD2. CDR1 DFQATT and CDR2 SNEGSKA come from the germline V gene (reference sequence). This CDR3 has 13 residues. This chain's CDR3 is CRTGGRAYNEQFF. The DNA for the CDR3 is TGCAGGACGGGCGGGAGGGCCTATAATGAGCAGTTCTTC.

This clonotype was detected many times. CDR3 in amino acids: CASSGATAGQPQHF. The CDR3 DNA follows: TGTGCCAGCAGTGGGGCTACGGCGGGGCAGCCCCAGCATTTT. This chain joins TRBV28 and TRBJ1-5; a possible D gene is TRBD1 (5 bases). Per germline, CDR1 MDHEN and CDR2 SYDVKM. The germline V and J ends were trimmed by 5 bases and 7 bases, with 15 bases remaining between them. This CDR3 contains 14 residues.

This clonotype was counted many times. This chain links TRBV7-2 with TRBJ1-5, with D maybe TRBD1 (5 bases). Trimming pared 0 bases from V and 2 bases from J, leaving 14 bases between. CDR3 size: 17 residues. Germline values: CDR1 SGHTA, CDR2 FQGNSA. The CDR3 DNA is TGTGCCAGCAGCTTAGCCAGCGGCAGGGTAGGCAATCAGCCCCAGCATTTT. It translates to CASSLASGRVGNQPQHF.

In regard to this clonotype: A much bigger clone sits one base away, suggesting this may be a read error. The CDR3 loop reads CASSFTGASEQFF. DNA of the CDR3: TGCGCCAGCAGCTTCACAGGAGCGAGTGAGCAGTTCTTC. The chain recombines TRBV5-1 with TRBJ2-1, with a weak D call TRBD1 (5 bases). Germline CDR1 is SGHRS and CDR2 is YFSETQ. This CDR3 is built from 13 residues. V lost 2 bases to trimming and J lost 9 bases, with 12 bases between them.

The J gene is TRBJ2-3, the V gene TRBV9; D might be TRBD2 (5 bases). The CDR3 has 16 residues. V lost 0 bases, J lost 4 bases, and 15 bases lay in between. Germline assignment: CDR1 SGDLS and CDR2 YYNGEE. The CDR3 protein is CASSVGLAIRADTQYF. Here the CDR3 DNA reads TGTGCCAGCAGCGTAGGTCTAGCTATACGGGCAGATACGCAGTATTTT.

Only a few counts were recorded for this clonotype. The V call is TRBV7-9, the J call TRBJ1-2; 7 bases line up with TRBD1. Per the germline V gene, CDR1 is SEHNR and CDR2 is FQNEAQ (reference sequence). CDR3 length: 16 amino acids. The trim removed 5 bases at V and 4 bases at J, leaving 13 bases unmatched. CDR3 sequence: CASSHTDRDLIYGYTF. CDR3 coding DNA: TGTGCCAGCAGCCACACCGACAGGGACCTCATCTATGGCTACACCTTC.

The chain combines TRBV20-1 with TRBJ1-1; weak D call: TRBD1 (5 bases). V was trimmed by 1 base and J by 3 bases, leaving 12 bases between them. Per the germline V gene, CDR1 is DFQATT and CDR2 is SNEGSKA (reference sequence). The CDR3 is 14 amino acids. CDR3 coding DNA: TGCAGTGCTAGAGTTGCCGCGGGGCACACTGAAGCTTTCTTT. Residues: CSARVAAGHTEAFF.

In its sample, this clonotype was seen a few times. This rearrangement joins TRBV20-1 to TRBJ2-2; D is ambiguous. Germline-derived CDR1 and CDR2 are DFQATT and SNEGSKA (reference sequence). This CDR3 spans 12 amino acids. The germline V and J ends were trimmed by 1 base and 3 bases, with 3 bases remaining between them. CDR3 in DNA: TGCAGTGCTAGAGTCCACACCGGGGAGCTGTTTTTT. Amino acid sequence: CSARVHTGELFF.

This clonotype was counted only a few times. The CDR3 is CASSWGMELHNEQFF. Written as DNA, the CDR3 is TGTGCCAGCAGCTGGGGCATGGAATTGCACAATGAGCAGTTCTTC. The chain recombines TRBV7-2 with TRBJ2-1, with D tentatively TRBD1 (5 bases). CDR3 size: 15 residues. Germline CDR1 reads SGHTA; CDR2 reads FQGNSA. Trimming took off 4 bases at V and 5 bases at J, with 15 bases between the two ends.

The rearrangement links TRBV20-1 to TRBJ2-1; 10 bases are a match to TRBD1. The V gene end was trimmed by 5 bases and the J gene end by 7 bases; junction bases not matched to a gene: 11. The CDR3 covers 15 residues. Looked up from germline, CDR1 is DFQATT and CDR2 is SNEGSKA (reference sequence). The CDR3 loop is CSAGGRQGAGNEQFF. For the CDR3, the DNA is TGCAGTGCTGGAGGCCGACAGGGGGCAGGGAATGAGCAGTTCTTC.

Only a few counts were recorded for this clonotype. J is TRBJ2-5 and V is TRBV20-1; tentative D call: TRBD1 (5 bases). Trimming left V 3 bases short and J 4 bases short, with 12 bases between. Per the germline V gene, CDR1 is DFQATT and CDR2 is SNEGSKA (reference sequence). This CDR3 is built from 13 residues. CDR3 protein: CSARGLDVETQYF. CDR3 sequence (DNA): TGCAGTGCTAGGGGGCTAGACGTAGAGACCCAGTACTTC.

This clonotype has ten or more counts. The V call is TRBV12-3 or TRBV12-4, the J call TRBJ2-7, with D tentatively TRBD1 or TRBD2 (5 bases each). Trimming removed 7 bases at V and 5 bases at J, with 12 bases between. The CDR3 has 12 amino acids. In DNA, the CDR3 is TGTGCCAGCAATTGGGGACCCAACGAGCAGTACTTC. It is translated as CASNWGPNEQYF.

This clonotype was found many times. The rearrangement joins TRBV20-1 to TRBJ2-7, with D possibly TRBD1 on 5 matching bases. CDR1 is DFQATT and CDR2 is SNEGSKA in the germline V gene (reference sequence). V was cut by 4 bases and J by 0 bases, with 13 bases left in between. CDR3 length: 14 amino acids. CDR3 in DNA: TGCAGTGCTACCCGGACAAGGAGCTCCTACGAGCAGTACTTC. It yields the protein CSATRTRSSYEQYF.

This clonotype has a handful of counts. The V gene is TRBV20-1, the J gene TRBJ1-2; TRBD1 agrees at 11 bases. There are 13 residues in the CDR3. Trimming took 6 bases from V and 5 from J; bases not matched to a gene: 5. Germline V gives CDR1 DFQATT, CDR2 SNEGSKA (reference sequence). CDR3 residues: CSAPDRGQYGYTF. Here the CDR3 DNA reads TGCAGTGCACCGGACAGGGGGCAATATGGCTACACCTTC.

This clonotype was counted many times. The CDR3 DNA reads as TGCGCCAGCAGCCATCATGTCGGGAGGGGGCCGGAGACCCAGTACTTC. Protein: CASSHHVGRGPETQYF. V usage is TRBV4-1 and J usage is TRBJ2-5; the D gene is possibly TRBD2 (8 bases). The CDR3 spans 16 residues. V lost 3 bases to trimming and J lost 5 bases, with 19 bases between them. Germline loops: CDR1 MGHRA, CDR2 YSYEKL.

The CDR3 loop reads CASSLAKLAAVVDEQFF. The CDR3 nucleotides are TGCGCCAGCAGCTTGGCCAAACTAGCGGCAGTAGTCGATGAGCAGTTCTTC. This chain connects TRBV5-1 to TRBJ2-1; the match to TRBD2 covers 8 bases. V shed 0 bases, J shed 8 bases, and the junction held 13 bases outside the gene matches. Germline CDR1 SGHRS, CDR2 YFSETQ. The CDR3 loop spans 17 amino acids.

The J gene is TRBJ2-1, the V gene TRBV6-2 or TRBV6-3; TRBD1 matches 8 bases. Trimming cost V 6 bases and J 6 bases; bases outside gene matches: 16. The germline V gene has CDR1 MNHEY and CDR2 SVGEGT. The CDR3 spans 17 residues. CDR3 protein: CASSARQWTGIFNEQFF. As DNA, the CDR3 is TGTGCCAGCAGCGCCCGTCAGTGGACAGGGATATTCAATGAGCAGTTCTTC.

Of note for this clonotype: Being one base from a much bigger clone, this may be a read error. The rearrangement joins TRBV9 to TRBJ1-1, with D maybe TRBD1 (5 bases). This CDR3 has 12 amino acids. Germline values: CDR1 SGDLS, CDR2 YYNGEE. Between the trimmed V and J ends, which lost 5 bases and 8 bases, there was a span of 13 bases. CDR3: CASSRGFQEAFF. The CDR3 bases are TGTGCCAGCAGTAGGGGCTTCCAAGAAGCTTTCTTT.

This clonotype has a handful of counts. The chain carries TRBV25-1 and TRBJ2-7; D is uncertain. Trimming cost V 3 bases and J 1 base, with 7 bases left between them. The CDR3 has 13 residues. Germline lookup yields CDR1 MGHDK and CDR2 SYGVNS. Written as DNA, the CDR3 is TGTGCCAGCAGTGACCGCGAATCCTACGAGCAGTACTTC. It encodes CASSDRESYEQYF.